Below, 11 T cell receptor beta chains from the same sample are listed, as sequenced in a study of cytomegalovirus exposure and HLA in healthy donors. PCR involved 60 Vbeta and 13 Jbeta primers. TCRdb's copy holds only in-frame clones and misses some; the assay was immunoSEQ multiplex PCR. The table records under 120,000 clones, 50% to 70% of them present only once. The sequenced sample was PBMCs. The receptors were gathered from a man aged 30 to 45 in good health and CMV-seropositive.

V usage is TRBV29-1 and J usage is TRBJ2-5, with a weak D call TRBD2 (7 bases). This CDR3 has 12 residues. The germline V gene encodes CDR1 SQVTM and CDR2 ANQGSEA. The V end lost 6 bases, the J end lost 1 base, and 9 bases lay between the germline ends. In nucleotides, the CDR3 is TGCAGCGTAGGGGGGGTCCAAGAGACCCAGTACTTC. Amino acids: CSVGGVQETQYF.

This clone was counted between two and nine times. The V gene is TRBV11-2, the J gene TRBJ2-1; D might be TRBD2 (7 bases). The length of the CDR3 is 15 residues. V was clipped by 6 bases and J by 6 bases, with 18 bases between them. Germline V lookup: CDR1 SGHAT, CDR2 FQNNGV. The CDR3 DNA follows: TGTGCCAGCAGGCCGAGGGGGGGACGCCTCAATGAGCAGTTCTTC. Protein sequence: CASRPRGGRLNEQFF.

This chain joins TRBV5-4 and TRBJ1-1; unclear D gene. There are 13 residues in the CDR3. The V gene's germline CDR1 is SGHNT and CDR2 YYREEE (reference sequence). V dropped 0 bases and J dropped 10 bases, with 13 bases sitting between them. The CDR3 spells CASSLGDGQRAFF. Here the CDR3 DNA reads TGTGCCAGCAGCTTGGGTGACGGCCAGCGAGCTTTCTTT.

The chain carries TRBV10-1 and TRBJ1-1; no definite D call. This CDR3 is 15 amino acids long. The germline V and J ends were trimmed by 2 bases and 1 base, with 11 bases remaining between them. The germline V gene has CDR1 WNHNN and CDR2 SYGVQD (reference sequence). The CDR3 nucleotides are TGCGCCAGCAGTGAGATTGGCCATCCGAACACTGAAGCTTTCTTT. Translated, it gives CASSEIGHPNTEAFF.

The genes are TRBV5-1 and TRBJ2-7; 7 bases match TRBD2. This CDR3 is 15 amino acids long. V trimming: 0 bases; J trimming: 3 bases; junction bases outside the gene matches: 6. Germline lookup yields CDR1 SGHRS and CDR2 YFSETQ. CDR3 sequence reads: CASSLAPSGLYEQYF. In nucleotides, the CDR3 is TGCGCCAGCAGCTTGGCCCCTAGCGGCCTCTACGAGCAGTACTTC.

Notes on this clone: Other DNA sequences of this sample code for an identical CDR3. The chain is built from TRBV2 and TRBJ1-2; weak D call: TRBD1 (5 bases). Germline CDR1 reads SNHLY; CDR2 reads FYNNEI. Trimming took 7 bases from V and 9 from J, leaving 18 bases between them. The CDR3 consists of 13 residues. The chain's CDR3 is CASIQDPGGSYTF. CDR3 coding DNA: TGTGCCAGCATTCAGGATCCCGGGGGGAGCTACACCTTC.

This chain connects TRBV5-4 to TRBJ1-2; 7 bases agree with TRBD1. With V trimmed by 4 bases and J by 2 bases, 8 bases remained unmatched. Germline CDR1 and CDR2: SGHNT and YYREEE (reference sequence). This CDR3 spans 15 amino acids. CDR3: CASSPTGTANYGYTF. The DNA of the CDR3 is TGTGCCAGCAGCCCTACCGGGACAGCCAACTATGGCTACACCTTC.

The chain combines TRBV5-8 with TRBJ1-2; a possible D gene is TRBD1 (6 bases). The CDR3 has 15 amino acids. Trimming pared 2 bases from V and 2 bases from J, leaving 13 bases between. Germline V CDR1 and CDR2: SGHTS, YDEGEE. For the CDR3, the DNA is TGTGCCAGCAGCTTCCTACGGACAGCCAACTATGGCTACACCTTC. Encoded protein: CASSFLRTANYGYTF.

V gene TRBV5-1 combines with J gene TRBJ2-3, with TRBD2 matching 14 bases. Germline trimming cut 1 base from V and 2 bases from J; bases unmatched to any gene: 6. The CDR3 is 18 residues long. Germline-derived CDR1 and CDR2 are SGHRS and YFSETQ. For the CDR3, the DNA is TGCGCCAGCAGCTTGTTTGGGACTAGCGGGGGTAACACAGATACGCAGTATTTT. Translated, it gives CASSLFGTSGGNTDTQYF.

This clone was detected only a few times. The CDR3 DNA sequence: TGTGCCAGCAGCCCCATAGGGGGCCCCTCTAACTATGGCTACACCTTC. It specifies CASSPIGGPSNYGYTF. The chain recombines TRBV7-9 with TRBJ1-2, with 7 bases matching TRBD1. J lost 0 bases, V lost 5 bases, and 9 bases had no gene match. The CDR3 is 16 amino acids. The germline V gene has CDR1 SEHNR and CDR2 FQNEAQ (reference sequence).

The V call is TRBV7-9, the J call TRBJ2-2; a possible D gene is TRBD2 (5 bases). V lost 2 bases, J lost 6 bases, and 7 bases lay in between. This CDR3 has 13 amino acids. CDR1 and CDR2 from the germline V gene are SEHNR and FQNEAQ (reference sequence). The CDR3 here is CASSLSGAGELFF. CDR3 bases: TGTGCCAGCAGCTTATCCGGGGCCGGGGAGCTGTTTTTT.